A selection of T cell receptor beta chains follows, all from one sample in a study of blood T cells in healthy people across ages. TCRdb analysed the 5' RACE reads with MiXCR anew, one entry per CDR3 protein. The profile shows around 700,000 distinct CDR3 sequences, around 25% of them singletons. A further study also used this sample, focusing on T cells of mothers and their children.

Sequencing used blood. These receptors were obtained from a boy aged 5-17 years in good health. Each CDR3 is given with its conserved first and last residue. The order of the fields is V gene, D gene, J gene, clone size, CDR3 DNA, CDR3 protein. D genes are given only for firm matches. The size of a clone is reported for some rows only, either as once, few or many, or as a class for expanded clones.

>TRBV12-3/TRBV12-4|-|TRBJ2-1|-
TGTGCCTGCAGTTTAGGGCCTCCCCCGAATGAGCAGTTCTTC
CACSLGPPPNEQFF
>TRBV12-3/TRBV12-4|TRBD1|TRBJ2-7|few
TGTGCCAGCAGTCCCCGGGACAGGGAGACCTACGAGCAGTACTTC
CASSPRDRETYEQYF
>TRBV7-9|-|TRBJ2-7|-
TGTGCCAGCAGCCCCGGTTTCCTTCACTCCTACGAGCAGTACTTC
CASSPGFLHSYEQYF
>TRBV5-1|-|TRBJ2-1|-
TGCGCCAGCAGCTCGGGACTGGGGAACAATGAGCAGTTCTTC
CASSSGLGNNEQFF
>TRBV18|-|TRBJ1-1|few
TGTGCCAGCTCACCAAAGGGACAGAACACTGAAGCTTTCTTT
CASSPKGQNTEAFF
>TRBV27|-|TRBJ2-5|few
TGTGCCAGCAGGGGACTTTTCCAAGAGACCCAGTACTTC
CASRGLFQETQYF
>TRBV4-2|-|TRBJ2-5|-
TGTGCCAGCAGCCAAGAGGTAGTGGGGGAGACCCAGTACTTC
CASSQEVVGETQYF
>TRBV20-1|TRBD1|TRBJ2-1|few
TGCAGTGTGCGCAGGGAGCAGGGGGCCTATTACAATGAGCAGTTCTTC
CSVRREQGAYYNEQFF
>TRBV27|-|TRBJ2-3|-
TGTGCCAGCGGGTTAGGGGTTGGTGTTGCAGATACGCAGTATTTT
CASGLGVGVADTQYF
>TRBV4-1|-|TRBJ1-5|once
TGCGCCAGCAGCCAAGACAAGACAGATGATCAGCCCCAGCATTTT
CASSQDKTDDQPQHF
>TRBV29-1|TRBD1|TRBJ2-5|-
TGCAGCGTTGAGTCAGGGGGCTTGGGAGAGACCCAGTACTTC
CSVESGGLGETQYF
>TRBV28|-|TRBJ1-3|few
TGTGCCAGCAGCGTGGGAGAAATAAACTCTGGAAACACCATATATTTT
CASSVGEINSGNTIYF
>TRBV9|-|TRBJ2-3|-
TGTGCCAGCAGCGTACAGAGTGGGGGGCGGAGAACTAGCACAGATACGCAGTATTTT
CASSVQSGGRRTSTDTQYF
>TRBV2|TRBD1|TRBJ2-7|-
TGTGCCAGCAGTGAACCGGACCTCGGACAGGTTTCCTACGAGCAGTACTTC
CASSEPDLGQVSYEQYF
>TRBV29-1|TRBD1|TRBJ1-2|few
TGCAGCGTTACCGGACAGGGGGTCAATGGCTACACCTTC
CSVTGQGVNGYTF
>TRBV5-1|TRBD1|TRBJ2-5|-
TGCGCCAGCAGCTGGGACAGAATCCAAGAGACCCAGTACTTC
CASSWDRIQETQYF
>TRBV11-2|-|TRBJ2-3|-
TGTGCCAGCAGCTTAGAACCGACAGGTACAGATACGCAGTATTTT
CASSLEPTGTDTQYF
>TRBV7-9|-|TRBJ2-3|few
TGTGCCATACAATGGGGGGAAGATACGCAGTATTTT
CAIQWGEDTQYF